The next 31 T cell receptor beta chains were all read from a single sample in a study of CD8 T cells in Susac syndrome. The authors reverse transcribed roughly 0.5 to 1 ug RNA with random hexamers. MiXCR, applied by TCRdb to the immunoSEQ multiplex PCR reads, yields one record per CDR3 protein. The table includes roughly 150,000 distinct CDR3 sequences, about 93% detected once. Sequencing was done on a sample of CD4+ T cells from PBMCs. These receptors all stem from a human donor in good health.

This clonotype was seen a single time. For the CDR3, the DNA is TGTGCCAGCAGCAGCCTCAGGGTTAACACCGGGGAGCTGTTTTTT. Its translation: CASSSLRVNTGELFF. V is TRBV7-2 and J is TRBJ2-2, with D tentatively TRBD1 (5 bases). V gave up 5 bases and J gave up 2 bases, with 12 bases separating them. The CDR3 runs 15 residues. The germline V gene has CDR1 SGHTA and CDR2 FQGNSA.

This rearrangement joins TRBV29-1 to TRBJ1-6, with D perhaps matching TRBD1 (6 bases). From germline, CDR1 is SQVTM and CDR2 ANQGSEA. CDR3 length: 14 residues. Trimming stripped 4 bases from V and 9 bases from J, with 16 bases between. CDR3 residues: CSVAERTAGSPLHF. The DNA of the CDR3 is TGCAGCGTTGCAGAGAGGACAGCCGGTTCACCCCTCCACTTT.

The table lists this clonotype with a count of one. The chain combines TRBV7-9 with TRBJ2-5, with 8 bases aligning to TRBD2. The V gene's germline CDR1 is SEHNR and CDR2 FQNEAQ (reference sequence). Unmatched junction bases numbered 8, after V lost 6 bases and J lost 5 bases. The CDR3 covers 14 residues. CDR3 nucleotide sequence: TGTGCCAGCAGTTTCGGACTAGCTTTCGAGACCCAGTACTTC. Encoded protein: CASSFGLAFETQYF.

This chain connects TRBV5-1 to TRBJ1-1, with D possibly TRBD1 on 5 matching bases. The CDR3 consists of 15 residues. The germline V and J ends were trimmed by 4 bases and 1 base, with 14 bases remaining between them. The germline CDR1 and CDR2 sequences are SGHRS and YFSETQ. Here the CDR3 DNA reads TGCGCCAGCAGCCTAGATCCAACAGGGAACACTGAAGCTTTCTTT. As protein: CASSLDPTGNTEAFF.

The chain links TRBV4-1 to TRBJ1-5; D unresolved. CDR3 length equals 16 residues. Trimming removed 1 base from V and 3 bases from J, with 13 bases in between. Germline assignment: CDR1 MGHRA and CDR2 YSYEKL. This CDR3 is CASSQGQGRNNQPQHF. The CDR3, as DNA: TGCGCCAGCAGCCAAGGTCAAGGTAGGAACAATCAGCCCCAGCATTTT.

The DNA for the CDR3 is TGTGCCAGCACTGGGGACAGTATCTACGAGCAGTACTTC. Encoded protein: CASTGDSIYEQYF. V is TRBV2 and J is TRBJ2-7, with TRBD1 matching over 7 bases. This CDR3 has 13 amino acids. The germline V gene has CDR1 SNHLY and CDR2 FYNNEI. The V gene end was trimmed by 7 bases and the J gene end by 3 bases; junction bases not matched to a gene: 6.

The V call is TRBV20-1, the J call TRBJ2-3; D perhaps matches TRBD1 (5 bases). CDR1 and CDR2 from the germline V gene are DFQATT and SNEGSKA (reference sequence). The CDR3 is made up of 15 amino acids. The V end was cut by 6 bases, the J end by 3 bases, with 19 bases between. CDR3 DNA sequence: TGCAGTGCCTCCTCCATTATGACAGCGACAGATACGCAGTATTTT. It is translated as CSASSIMTATDTQYF.

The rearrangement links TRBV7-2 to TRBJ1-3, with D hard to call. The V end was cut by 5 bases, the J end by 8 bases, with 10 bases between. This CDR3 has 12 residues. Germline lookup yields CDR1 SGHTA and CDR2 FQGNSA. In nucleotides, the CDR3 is TGTGCCAGCAGCCCGCGGAGGGACACCATATATTTT. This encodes CASSPRRDTIYF.

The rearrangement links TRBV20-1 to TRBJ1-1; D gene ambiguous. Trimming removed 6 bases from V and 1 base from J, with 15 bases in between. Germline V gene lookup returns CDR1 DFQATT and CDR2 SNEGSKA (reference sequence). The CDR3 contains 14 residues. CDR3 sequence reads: CSAASTRSNTEAFF. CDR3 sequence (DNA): TGCAGTGCCGCTTCGACAAGGTCGAACACTGAAGCTTTCTTT.

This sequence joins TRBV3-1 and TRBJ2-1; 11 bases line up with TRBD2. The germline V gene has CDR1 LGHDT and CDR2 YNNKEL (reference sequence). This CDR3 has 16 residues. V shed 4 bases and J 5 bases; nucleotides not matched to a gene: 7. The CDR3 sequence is CASSLHGTSGNNEQFF. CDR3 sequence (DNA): TGTGCCAGCAGCCTGCACGGGACTAGCGGAAACAATGAGCAGTTCTTC.

The CDR3 coding sequence is TGCGCCAGCAGCTTGGAGGGGGGGAGAGAGACCCAGTACTTC. Amino acids: CASSLEGGRETQYF. V and J are TRBV5-1 and TRBJ2-5; D might be TRBD2 (7 bases). This CDR3 comprises 14 residues. Germline values: CDR1 SGHRS, CDR2 YFSETQ. V shed 0 bases and J shed 4 bases, with 10 bases lying between them.

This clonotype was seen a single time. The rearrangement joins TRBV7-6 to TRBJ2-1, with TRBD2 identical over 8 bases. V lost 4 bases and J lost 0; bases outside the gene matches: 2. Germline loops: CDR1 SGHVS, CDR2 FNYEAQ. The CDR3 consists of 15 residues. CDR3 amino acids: CASSWTSYSYNEQFF. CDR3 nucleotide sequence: TGTGCCAGCAGCTGGACTAGCTACTCCTACAATGAGCAGTTCTTC. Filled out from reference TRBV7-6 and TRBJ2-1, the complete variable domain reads GAGVSQSPRYKVTKRGQDVALRCDPISGHVSLYWYRQALGQGPEFLTYFNYEAQQDKSGLPNDRFSAERPEGSISTLTIQRTEQRDSAMYRCASSWTSYSYNEQFFGPGTRLTVL.

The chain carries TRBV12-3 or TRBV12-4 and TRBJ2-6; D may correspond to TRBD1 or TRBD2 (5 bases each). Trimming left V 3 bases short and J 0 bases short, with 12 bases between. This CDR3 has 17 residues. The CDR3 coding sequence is TGTGCCAGCAGTTTTTTGGGGACCTACTCTGGGGCCAACGTCCTGACTTTC. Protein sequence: CASSFLGTYSGANVLTF.

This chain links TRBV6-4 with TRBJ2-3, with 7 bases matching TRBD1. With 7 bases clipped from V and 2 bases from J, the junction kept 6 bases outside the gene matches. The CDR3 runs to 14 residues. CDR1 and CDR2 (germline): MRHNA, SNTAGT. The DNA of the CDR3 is TGTGCCAGCAAAGAGGGGGCGGCCACAGATACGCAGTATTTT. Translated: CASKEGAATDTQYF.

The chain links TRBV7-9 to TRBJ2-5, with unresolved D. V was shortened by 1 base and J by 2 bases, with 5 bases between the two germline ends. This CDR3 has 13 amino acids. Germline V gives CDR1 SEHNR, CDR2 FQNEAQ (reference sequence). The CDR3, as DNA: TGTGCCAGCAGCTTAGACTTTCAAGAGACCCAGTACTTC. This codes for CASSLDFQETQYF.

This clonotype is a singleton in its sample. The CDR3 DNA reads as TGTGCCAGCTCACCACCGGTCAGAACCTCCTACGAGCAGTACTTC. Protein product: CASSPPVRTSYEQYF. The chain has TRBV18 and TRBJ2-7; D is undetermined. V lost 0 bases and J lost 0, with 9 bases in between. CDR3 length: 15 amino acids. CDR1 KGHSH and CDR2 LQKENI come from the germline V gene.

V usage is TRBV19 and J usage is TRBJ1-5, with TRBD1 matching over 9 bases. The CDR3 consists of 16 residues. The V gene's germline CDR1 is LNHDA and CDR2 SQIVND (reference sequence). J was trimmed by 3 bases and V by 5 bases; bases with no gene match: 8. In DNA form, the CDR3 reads TGTGCCAGTAGTCCGGGACAGGGTCTGGTCAATCAGCCCCAGCATTTT. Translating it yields CASSPGQGLVNQPQHF.

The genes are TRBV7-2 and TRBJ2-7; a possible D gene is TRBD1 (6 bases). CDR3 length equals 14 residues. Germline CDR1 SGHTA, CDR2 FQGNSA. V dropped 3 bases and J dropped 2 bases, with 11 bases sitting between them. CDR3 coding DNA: TGTGCCAGCAGCTTTGGACAGCCTCCCTACGAGCAGTACTTC. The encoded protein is CASSFGQPPYEQYF.

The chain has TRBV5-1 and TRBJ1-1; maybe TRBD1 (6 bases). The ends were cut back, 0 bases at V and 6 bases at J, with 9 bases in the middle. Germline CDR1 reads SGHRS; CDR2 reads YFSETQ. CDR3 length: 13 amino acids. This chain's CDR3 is CASSLEGGSEAFF. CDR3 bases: TGCGCCAGCAGCTTGGAGGGGGGCTCTGAAGCTTTCTTT. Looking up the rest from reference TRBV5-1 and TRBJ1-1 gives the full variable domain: KAGVTQTPRYLIKTRGQQVTLSCSPISGHRSVSWYQQTPGQGLQFLFEYFSETQRNKGNFPGRFSGRQFSNSRSEMNVSTLELGDSALYLCASSLEGGSEAFFGQGTRLTVV.

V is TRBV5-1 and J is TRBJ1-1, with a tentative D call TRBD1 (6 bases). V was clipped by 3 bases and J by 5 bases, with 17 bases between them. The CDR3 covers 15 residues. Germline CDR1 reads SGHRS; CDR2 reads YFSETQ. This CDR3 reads CASSSRQAGSTEAFF. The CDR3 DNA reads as TGCGCCAGCAGCTCCCGACAGGCGGGGAGTACTGAAGCTTTCTTT.

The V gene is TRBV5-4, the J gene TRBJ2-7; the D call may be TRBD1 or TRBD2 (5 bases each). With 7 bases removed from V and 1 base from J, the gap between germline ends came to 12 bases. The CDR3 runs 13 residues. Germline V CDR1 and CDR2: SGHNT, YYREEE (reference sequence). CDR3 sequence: CASSRDPSYEQYF. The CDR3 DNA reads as TGTGCCAGCTCCCGGGACCCGTCCTACGAGCAGTACTTC.

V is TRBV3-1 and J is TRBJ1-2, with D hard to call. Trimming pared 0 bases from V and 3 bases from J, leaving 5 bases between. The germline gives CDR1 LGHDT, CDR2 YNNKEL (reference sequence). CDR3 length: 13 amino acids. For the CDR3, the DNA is TGTGCCAGCAGCCAAGACGGGTACTATGGCTACACCTTC. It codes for CASSQDGYYGYTF. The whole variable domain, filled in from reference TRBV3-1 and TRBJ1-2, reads DTAVSQTPKYLVTQMGNDKSIKCEQNLGHDTMYWYKQDSKKFLKIMFSYNNKELIINETVPNRFSPKSPDKAHLNLHINSLELGDSAVYFCASSQDGYYGYTFGSGTRLTVV.

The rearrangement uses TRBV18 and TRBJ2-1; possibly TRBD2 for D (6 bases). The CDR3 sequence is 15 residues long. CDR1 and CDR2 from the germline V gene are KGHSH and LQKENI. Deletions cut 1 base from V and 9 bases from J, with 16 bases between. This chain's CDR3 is CASSPQPTGGAEQFF. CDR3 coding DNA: TGTGCCAGCTCACCACAACCGACTGGCGGGGCTGAGCAGTTCTTC.

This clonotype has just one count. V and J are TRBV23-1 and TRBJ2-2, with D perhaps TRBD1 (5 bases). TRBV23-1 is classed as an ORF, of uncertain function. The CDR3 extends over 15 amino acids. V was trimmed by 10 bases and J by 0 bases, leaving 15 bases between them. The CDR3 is CATPFWGTNTGELFF. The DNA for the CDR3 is TGCGCCACCCCCTTTTGGGGCACGAACACCGGGGAGCTGTTTTTT.

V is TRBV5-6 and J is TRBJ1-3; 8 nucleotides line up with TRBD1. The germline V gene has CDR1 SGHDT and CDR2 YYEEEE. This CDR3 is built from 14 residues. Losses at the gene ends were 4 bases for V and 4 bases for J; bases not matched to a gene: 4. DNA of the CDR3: TGTGCCAGCAGCCCCAGGGGGCTCGGAAACACCATATATTTT. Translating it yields CASSPRGLGNTIYF. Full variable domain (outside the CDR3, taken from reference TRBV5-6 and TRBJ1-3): DAGVTQSPTHLIKTRGQQVTLRCSPKSGHDTVSWYQQALGQGPQFIFQYYEEEERQRGNFPDRFSGHQFPNYSSELNVNALLLGDSALYLCASSPRGLGNTIYFGEGSWLTVV.

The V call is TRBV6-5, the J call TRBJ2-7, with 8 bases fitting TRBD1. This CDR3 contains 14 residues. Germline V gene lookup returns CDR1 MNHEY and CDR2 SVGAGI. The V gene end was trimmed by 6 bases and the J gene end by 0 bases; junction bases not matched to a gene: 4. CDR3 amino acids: CASRGQASSYEQYF. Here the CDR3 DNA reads TGTGCCAGCAGGGGACAGGCGAGCTCCTACGAGCAGTACTTC.

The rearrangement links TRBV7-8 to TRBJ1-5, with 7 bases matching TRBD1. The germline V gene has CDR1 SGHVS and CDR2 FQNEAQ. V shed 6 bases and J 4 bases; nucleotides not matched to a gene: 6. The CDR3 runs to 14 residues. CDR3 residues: CASRAGTVNQPQHF. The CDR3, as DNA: TGTGCCAGCAGAGCCGGGACAGTTAATCAGCCCCAGCATTTT.

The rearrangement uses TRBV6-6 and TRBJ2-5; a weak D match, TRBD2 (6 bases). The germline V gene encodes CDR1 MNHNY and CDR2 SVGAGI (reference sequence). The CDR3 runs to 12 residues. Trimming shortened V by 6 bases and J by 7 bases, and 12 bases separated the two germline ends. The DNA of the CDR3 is TGTGCCAGCAGGGGGGAGGTGGCGACCCAGTACTTC. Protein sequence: CASRGEVATQYF.

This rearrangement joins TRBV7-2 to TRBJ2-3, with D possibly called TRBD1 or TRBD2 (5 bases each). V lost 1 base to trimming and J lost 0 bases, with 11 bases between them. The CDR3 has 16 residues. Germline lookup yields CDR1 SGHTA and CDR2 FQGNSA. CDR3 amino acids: CASSLVGGPSTDTQYF. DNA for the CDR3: TGTGCCAGCAGCTTAGTTGGGGGACCTAGCACAGATACGCAGTATTTT. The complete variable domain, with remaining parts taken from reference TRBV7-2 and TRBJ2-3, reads GAGVSQSPSNKVTEKGKDVELRCDPISGHTALYWYRQSLGQGLEFLIYFQGNSAPDKSGLPSDRFSAERTGGSVSTLTIQRTQQEDSAVYLCASSLVGGPSTDTQYFGPGTRLTVL.

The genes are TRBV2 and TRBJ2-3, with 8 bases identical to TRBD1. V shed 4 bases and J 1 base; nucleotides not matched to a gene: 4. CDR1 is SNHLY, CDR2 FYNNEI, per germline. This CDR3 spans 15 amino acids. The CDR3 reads CASSGQGLGTDTQYF. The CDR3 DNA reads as TGTGCCAGCAGTGGACAGGGGCTAGGCACAGATACGCAGTATTTT. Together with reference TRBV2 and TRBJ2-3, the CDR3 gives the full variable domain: EPEVTQTPSHQVTQMGQEVILRCVPISNHLYFYWYRQILGQKVEFLVSFYNNEISEKSEIFDDQFSVERPDGSNFTLKIRSTKLEDSAMYFCASSGQGLGTDTQYFGPGTRLTVL.

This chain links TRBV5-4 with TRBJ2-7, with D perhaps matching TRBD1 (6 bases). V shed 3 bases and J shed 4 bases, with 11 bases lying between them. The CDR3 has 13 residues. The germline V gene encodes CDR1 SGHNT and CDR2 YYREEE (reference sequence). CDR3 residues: CASSSTGTYEQYF. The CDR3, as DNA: TGTGCCAGCAGCTCCACAGGGACGTACGAGCAGTACTTC.